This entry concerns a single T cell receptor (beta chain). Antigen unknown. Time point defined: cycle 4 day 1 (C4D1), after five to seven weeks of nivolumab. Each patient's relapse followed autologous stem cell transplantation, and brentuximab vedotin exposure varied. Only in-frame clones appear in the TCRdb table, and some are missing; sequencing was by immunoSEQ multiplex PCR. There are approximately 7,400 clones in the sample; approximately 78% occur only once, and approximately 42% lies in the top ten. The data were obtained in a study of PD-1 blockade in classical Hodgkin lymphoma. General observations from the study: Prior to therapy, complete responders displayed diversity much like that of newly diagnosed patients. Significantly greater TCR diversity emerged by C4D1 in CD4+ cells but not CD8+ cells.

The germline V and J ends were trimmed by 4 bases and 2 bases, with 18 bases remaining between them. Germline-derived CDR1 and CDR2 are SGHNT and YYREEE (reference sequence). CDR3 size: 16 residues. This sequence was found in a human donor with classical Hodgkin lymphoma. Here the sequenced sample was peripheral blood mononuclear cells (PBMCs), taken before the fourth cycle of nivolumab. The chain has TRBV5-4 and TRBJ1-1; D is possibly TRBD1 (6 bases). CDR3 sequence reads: CASSLGQGTTNTEAFF. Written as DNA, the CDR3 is TGTGCCAGCAGCCTAGGACAAGGGACAACAAACACTGAAGCTTTCTTT.